The sequence of this TCR beta chain was determined in a study of graft-versus-host responses after intestinal transplantation. For the study at large: The study gave all recipients anti-thymocyte globulin induction, then tacrolimus and steroids for about 3 years. Findings and limits, study-wide: Within allografts, high graft-versus-host to host-versus-graft clonal ratios were seen among patients with graft-donor T cell macrochimerism.

About this clone: Its antigen is as yet unknown.

Unmatched junction bases numbered 15, after V lost 4 bases and J lost 4 bases. The CDR3 totals 19 residues. Germline CDR1 reads MDHEN; CDR2 reads SYDVKM. Profiling relied on immunoSEQ multiplex PCR, and the TCRdb table lists in-frame clones only, not all of them. The sample includes more than 95,000 clones, roughly 87% of them seen just once. V gene TRBV28 combines with J gene TRBJ2-5, with 13 bases lining up with TRBD2. The sequence derives from a human donor who received an intestinal transplant. The input for sequencing was unstimulated CD4+ T cells sorted from spleen or lymph node cells, taken before intestinal transplant. The chain's CDR3 is CASSSTGLAGDRGRETQYF. CDR3 nucleotide sequence: TGTGCCAGCAGTTCCACTGGACTAGCGGGAGATCGGGGGAGAGAGACCCAGTACTTC.